These 31 T cell receptor beta chains were sequenced from one sample in a study of OX40 agonist ivuxolimab in advanced cancers. Sequencing used immunoSEQ multiplex PCR; TCRdb keeps in-frame clones, though not all of them. Seen here are about 62,000 clones, 75% to 85% observed once, and the top ten hold 11%. This specimen was CD4+ or CD8+ T cells sorted from blood, taken in a trial of the OX40 agonist ivuxolimab. These receptors came from an adult with an advanced solid tumor such as melanoma, head and neck, liver or kidney cancer.

This rearrangement joins TRBV2 to TRBJ2-2; 9 bases line up with TRBD1. V lost 4 bases to trimming and J lost 0 bases; unmatched junction nucleotides: 0. The CDR3 is made up of 15 amino acids. Germline V gives CDR1 SNHLY, CDR2 FYNNEI. The CDR3 is CASSGQGANTGELFF. The CDR3 DNA follows: TGTGCCAGCAGTGGACAGGGGGCGAACACCGGGGAGCTGTTTTTT.

A few counts support this clone. This rearrangement joins TRBV27 to TRBJ2-7; D perhaps matches TRBD2 (6 bases). Germline V lookup: CDR1 MNHEY, CDR2 SMNVEV (reference sequence). Trimming shortened V by 1 base and J by 2 bases, and 15 bases separated the two germline ends. CDR3 length: 16 residues. DNA for the CDR3: TGTGCCAGCAGTTTATTGCCGGGGGAAAAACCCTACGAGCAGTACTTC. Translated, it gives CASSLLPGEKPYEQYF.

V is TRBV7-3 and J is TRBJ2-3, with TRBD1 as a possible D gene (5 bases). CDR3 size: 15 residues. The germline V gene encodes CDR1 SGHTA and CDR2 FQGTGA. Trimming removed 2 bases at V and 2 bases at J, with 11 bases between. CDR3 bases: TGTGCCAGCAGCTTAGGGGCAGATTCCACAGATACGCAGTATTTT. Protein: CASSLGADSTDTQYF.

The V call is TRBV7-3, the J call TRBJ1-1; D is perhaps TRBD1 (6 bases). This CDR3 region has 13 residues. Germline loops: CDR1 SGHTA, CDR2 FQGTGA. V was clipped by 2 bases and J by 8 bases, with 12 bases between them. Written as DNA, the CDR3 is TGTGCCAGCAGCTTATCAGGGGCGCCCGAAGCTTTCTTT. Its translation: CASSLSGAPEAFF.

The rearrangement links TRBV19 to TRBJ2-7; 7 bases match TRBD2. Germline assignment: CDR1 LNHDA and CDR2 SQIVND (reference sequence). This CDR3 region has 14 residues. J gave up 2 bases and V 5 bases, and 6 bases lay outside the gene matches. CDR3 DNA: TGTGCCAGTAGTCCGCGAGCGGGGACCTACGAGCAGTACTTC. This codes for CASSPRAGTYEQYF. The full variable domain, with the rest looked up from reference TRBV19 and TRBJ2-7, is DGGITQSPKYLFRKEGQNVTLSCEQNLNHDAMYWYRQDPGQGLRLIYYSQIVNDFQKGDIAEGYSVSREKKESFPLTVTSAQKNPTAFYLCASSPRAGTYEQYFGPGTRLTVT.

V and J are TRBV30 and TRBJ2-7, with a tentative D call TRBD1 (5 bases). Trimming stripped 8 bases from V and 4 bases from J, with 21 bases between. The CDR3 covers 14 residues. Germline V CDR1 and CDR2: GTSNPN, SVGIG (reference sequence). In DNA form, the CDR3 reads TGTGCCCTGGATCCAGGGAAAGGGGCTTACGAGCAGTACTTC. It yields the protein CALDPGKGAYEQYF.

The chain carries TRBV5-6 and TRBJ2-7; the D is unclear. Trimming pared 2 bases from V and 6 bases from J, leaving 9 bases between. In germline, CDR1 is SGHDT, CDR2 YYEEEE. The CDR3 contains 12 residues. DNA of the CDR3: TGTGCCAGCAGCTTTTCAGGTTCCGAGCAGTACTTC. Protein product: CASSFSGSEQYF.

This CDR3 is CASGIQGDSQPQHF. CDR3 sequence (DNA): TGTGCTAGTGGAATACAGGGGGATAGTCAGCCCCAGCATTTT. The chain uses TRBV12-5 and TRBJ1-5, with 8 bases fitting TRBD1. This CDR3 is built from 14 residues. In germline, CDR1 is LGHNT, CDR2 FRNRAP. V trimming: 6 bases; J trimming: 6 bases; junction bases outside the gene matches: 7.

This clone was detected only once. CDR3 sequence reads: CASSVTSGSPYEQYF. The CDR3 DNA reads TGTGCCAGCAGCGTTACTAGCGGGAGTCCCTACGAGCAGTACTTC. The chain combines TRBV9 with TRBJ2-7; 11 bases are a match to TRBD2. The germline CDR1 and CDR2 sequences are SGDLS and YYNGEE. The CDR3 extends over 15 amino acids. The ends lost 2 bases at V and 2 bases at J; junction bases unmatched: 3.

The genes are TRBV4-2 and TRBJ1-1, with D tentatively TRBD1 (6 bases). Germline CDR1 and CDR2: LGHNA and YNFKEQ. Trimming took 0 bases from V and 0 from J, leaving 14 bases between them. This CDR3 has 17 amino acids. CDR3 loop: CASSQDQVGDMNTEAFF. CDR3 bases: TGTGCCAGCAGCCAAGATCAGGTAGGGGACATGAACACTGAAGCTTTCTTT.

This chain uses TRBV25-1 with TRBJ2-7; 10 bases are shared with TRBD2. The length of the CDR3 is 15 residues. V trimming: 6 bases; J trimming: 5 bases; junction bases outside the gene matches: 10. In germline, CDR1 is MGHDK, CDR2 SYGVNS. DNA of the CDR3: TGTGCCAGCAGAAGAAGCGGGAGGGGGGGTAACGAGCAGTACTTC. Protein: CASRRSGRGGNEQYF.

V is TRBV13 and J is TRBJ1-1; TRBD1 is a possible D gene (6 bases). V was cut by 5 bases and J by 0 bases, with 19 bases left in between. CDR1 and CDR2 (germline): PRHDT, FYEKMQ (reference sequence). There are 17 residues in the CDR3. As DNA, the CDR3 is TGTGCCAGCAGCCCCTATAGGGGGGGGGCCGTGAACACTGAAGCTTTCTTT. Protein: CASSPYRGGAVNTEAFF.

The genes are TRBV7-2 and TRBJ2-2, with 15 bases lining up with TRBD2. This CDR3 comprises 20 residues. Unmatched junction bases numbered 6, after V lost 0 bases and J lost 1 base. CDR1 and CDR2 from the germline V gene are SGHTA and FQGNSA. The CDR3 here is CASSLARGLAGGLNTGELFF. The CDR3 nucleotides read TGTGCCAGCAGCTTAGCGCGGGGACTAGCGGGAGGCCTGAACACCGGGGAGCTGTTTTTT.

The chain uses TRBV6-5 and TRBJ2-3; a possible D gene is TRBD1 (6 bases). This CDR3 has 15 residues. Germline CDR1 MNHEY, CDR2 SVGAGI. V was shortened by 5 bases and J by 3 bases, with 15 bases between the two germline ends. CDR3 sequence: CASSLRDTRTDTQYF. The CDR3 bases are TGTGCCAGCAGTCTCCGGGACACTCGGACAGATACGCAGTATTTT.

The rearrangement links TRBV10-3 to TRBJ2-1; D tentatively reads TRBD1 or TRBD2 (5 bases each). CDR1 and CDR2 from the germline V gene are ENHRY and SYGVKD. This CDR3 is 15 amino acids long. Trimming removed 6 bases from V and 5 bases from J, with 17 bases in between. The CDR3 nucleotides are TGTGCCATCAGATTGGGGGACCTACTTCACAATGAGCAGTTCTTC. Amino acids: CAIRLGDLLHNEQFF.

The rearrangement uses TRBV2 and TRBJ2-7, with D tentatively TRBD1 (6 bases). Germline-derived CDR1 and CDR2 are SNHLY and FYNNEI. V was clipped by 4 bases and J by 3 bases, with 7 bases between them. The CDR3 sequence is 12 residues long. Here the CDR3 reads CASSADSYEQYF. CDR3 in DNA: TGTGCCAGCAGTGCGGACAGCTACGAGCAGTACTTC. Full variable domain (rest looked up from reference TRBV2 and TRBJ2-7): EPEVTQTPSHQVTQMGQEVILRCVPISNHLYFYWYRQILGQKVEFLVSFYNNEISEKSEIFDDQFSVERPDGSNFTLKIRSTKLEDSAMYFCASSADSYEQYFGPGTRLTVT.

This rearrangement joins TRBV7-3 to TRBJ2-1; 9 bases match TRBD2. Per germline, CDR1 SGHTA and CDR2 FQGTGA. With 4 bases clipped from V and 4 bases from J, the junction kept 5 bases outside the gene matches. This CDR3 contains 15 residues. The CDR3 loop is CASSSPSGVYNEQFF. CDR3 DNA: TGTGCCAGCAGCTCGCCTAGCGGGGTATACAATGAGCAGTTCTTC.

The chain joins TRBV4-1 to TRBJ1-2; perhaps TRBD1 as D (5 bases). CDR3 length equals 15 residues. CDR1 is MGHRA and CDR2 is YSYEKL in the germline V gene. Trimming removed 0 bases at V and 2 bases at J, with 10 bases between. CDR3 sequence reads: CASSQDHGGNYGYTF. The CDR3 DNA sequence: TGCGCCAGCAGCCAAGATCATGGGGGAAACTATGGCTACACCTTC.

The rearrangement links TRBV9 to TRBJ2-7; maybe TRBD1 (6 bases). V was trimmed by 1 base and J by 4 bases, leaving 9 bases between them. The CDR3 sequence is 13 residues long. Germline lookup yields CDR1 SGDLS and CDR2 YYNGEE. CDR3: CASSVQTGYEQYF. For the CDR3, the DNA is TGTGCCAGCAGCGTACAAACAGGGTACGAGCAGTACTTC. Complete variable domain (other parts from reference TRBV9 and TRBJ2-7): DSGVTQTPKHLITATGQRVTLRCSPRSGDLSVYWYQQSLDQGLQFLIQYYNGEERAKGNILERFSAQQFPDLHSELNLSSLELGDSALYFCASSVQTGYEQYFGPGTRLTVT.

This CDR3 reads CASSPSPGLGSLTDTQYF. The DNA of the CDR3 is TGTGCCAGCAGTCCCTCCCCGGGACTAGGGTCCCTCACAGATACGCAGTATTTT. The gene calls are TRBV28 and TRBJ2-3, with 8 nucleotides matching TRBD2. Germline assignment: CDR1 MDHEN and CDR2 SYDVKM. This CDR3 is 18 amino acids long. With 5 bases clipped from V and 2 bases from J, the junction kept 15 bases outside the gene matches. Full variable domain (missing parts from reference TRBV28 and TRBJ2-3): DVKVTQSSRYLVKRTGEKVFLECVQDMDHENMFWYRQDPGLGLRLIYFSYDVKMKEKGDIPEGYSVSREKKERFSLILESASTNQTSMYLCASSPSPGLGSLTDTQYFGPGTRLTVL.

The gene calls are TRBV27 and TRBJ2-7; D remains ambiguous. This CDR3 is 13 amino acids long. CDR1 is MNHEY and CDR2 is SMNVEV in the germline V gene (reference sequence). The V gene lost 0 bases and the J gene lost 4 bases, with 7 bases spanning the gap. CDR3 amino acids: CASSLSKAYEQYF. In nucleotides, the CDR3 is TGTGCCAGCAGTTTATCGAAGGCGTACGAGCAGTACTTC.

The chain employs TRBV4-3 and TRBJ1-5, with 7 positions matching TRBD1. Germline CDR1 reads LGHNA; CDR2 reads YSLEER. The CDR3 is 17 residues long. With 2 bases clipped from V and 4 bases from J, the junction kept 11 bases outside the gene matches. CDR3 DNA: TGCGCCAGCAGCCAACACTTTACAGGGGAAGGGAATCAGCCCCAGCATTTT. It translates to CASSQHFTGEGNQPQHF.

The chain uses TRBV11-2 and TRBJ1-4; D might be TRBD1 (6 bases). Germline lookup yields CDR1 SGHAT and CDR2 FQNNGV. The CDR3 covers 12 residues. Trimming removed 5 bases from V and 8 bases from J, with 9 bases in between. CDR3 sequence (DNA): TGTGCCAGCAGCCTAGGGGGGGAAAAACTGTTTTTT. This translates into CASSLGGEKLFF.

This chain uses TRBV19 with TRBJ2-6; D gene unclear. Germline assignment: CDR1 LNHDA and CDR2 SQIVND (reference sequence). V was cut by 2 bases and J by 0 bases, with 17 bases left in between. This CDR3 contains 19 residues. DNA for the CDR3: TGTGCCAGTAGTATAAGGGTCGGGTACCCTAACTCTGGGGCCAACGTCCTGACTTTC. It specifies CASSIRVGYPNSGANVLTF. Full variable domain (remainder filled in from reference TRBV19 and TRBJ2-6): DGGITQSPKYLFRKEGQNVTLSCEQNLNHDAMYWYRQDPGQGLRLIYYSQIVNDFQKGDIAEGYSVSREKKESFPLTVTSAQKNPTAFYLCASSIRVGYPNSGANVLTFGAGSRLTVL.

V usage is TRBV9 and J usage is TRBJ2-7, with 9 bases identical to TRBD1. Germline-derived CDR1 and CDR2 are SGDLS and YYNGEE. This CDR3 contains 14 residues. J gave up 3 bases and V 3 bases, and 4 bases lay outside the gene matches. The chain's CDR3 is CASSATTGGYEQYF. DNA for the CDR3: TGTGCCAGCAGCGCCACGACAGGGGGCTACGAGCAGTACTTC. The full variable domain, in which reference TRBV9 and TRBJ2-7 provide the parts outside the CDR3, is DSGVTQTPKHLITATGQRVTLRCSPRSGDLSVYWYQQSLDQGLQFLIQYYNGEERAKGNILERFSAQQFPDLHSELNLSSLELGDSALYFCASSATTGGYEQYFGPGTRLTVT.

This sequence joins TRBV5-5 and TRBJ1-2, with D possibly being TRBD1 (5 bases). Trimming took off 2 bases at V and 8 bases at J, with 16 bases between the two ends. CDR3 length equals 14 residues. The germline gives CDR1 SGHKS, CDR2 YYEKEE (reference sequence). This CDR3 is CASSFLTRGDGYTF. Written as DNA, the CDR3 is TGTGCCAGCAGCTTCTTGACCAGAGGGGACGGCTACACCTTC.

Only a few counts were recorded for this clone. J is TRBJ1-6 and V is TRBV7-9, with TRBD1 matching over 9 bases. V dropped 5 bases and J dropped 10; count of bases not matched to a gene: 6. Germline loops: CDR1 SEHNR, CDR2 FQNEAQ (reference sequence). This CDR3 is built from 14 residues. The CDR3 DNA reads as TGTGCCAGCAGCCCCGACAGGGGGAAATCACCCCTCCACTTT. The encoded protein is CASSPDRGKSPLHF.

The chain carries TRBV15 and TRBJ2-1, with 10 bases fitting TRBD2. Trimming at V came to 3 bases and at J to 4 bases, leaving 9 bases not matched to a gene. The CDR3 runs to 17 residues. CDR1 is LNHNV, CDR2 YYDKDF, per germline (reference sequence). The CDR3 reads CATSRDPWTSGYNEQFF. In nucleotides, the CDR3 is TGTGCCACCAGCAGGGACCCCTGGACTAGCGGTTACAATGAGCAGTTCTTC.

The rearrangement joins TRBV13 to TRBJ1-2; TRBD1 matches at 9 bases. Germline values: CDR1 PRHDT, CDR2 FYEKMQ (reference sequence). The V and J ends lost 4 bases and 7 bases, in that order; junction bases with no gene match: 7. The CDR3 sequence is 14 residues long. The CDR3 sequence: CASSSRQGEAGYTF. The CDR3 DNA is TGTGCCAGCAGCTCGCGACAGGGGGAGGCTGGCTACACCTTC.

The chain carries TRBV11-3 and TRBJ2-3; 9 nucleotides agree with TRBD1. The CDR3 length is 15 residues. CDR1 SGHNT and CDR2 YENEEA come from the germline V gene. The ends lost 2 bases at V and 7 bases at J; junction bases unmatched: 7. CDR3 bases: TGTGCCAGCAGCTTAAACTCACAGGGGGCGAATACGCAGTATTTT. This encodes CASSLNSQGANTQYF.

This clone has just one count. V and J are TRBV5-4 and TRBJ2-7; TRBD1 might be the D (5 bases). Germline V gives CDR1 SGHNT, CDR2 YYREEE (reference sequence). The CDR3 covers 13 residues. The V end was cut by 1 base, the J end by 6 bases, with 11 bases between. The CDR3, as DNA: TGTGCCAGCAGCTTGTCAGGGAAGATCGAGCAGTACTTC. Translation: CASSLSGKIEQYF.